These 8 T cell receptor beta chains came from one sample sequenced in a study of persistence of HIV-infected CD4 T cells. This nonspecific control used anti-CD3/anti-CD28 bead stimulation of CD4+ T cells. CD4+ T cells upregulating both CD40 ligand and CD69 were sorted as responding cells. The immunoSEQ assay was version 4, run in survey mode. Assay: immunoSEQ multiplex PCR; the TCRdb copy retains only in-frame clones and omits some. The profile shows fewer than 50,000 clones, just over 90% of them singletons. These receptors' antigens are unknown. This specimen consisted of CD4+ T cells sorted from PBMCs after roughly 18-hour stimulation, obtained from a patient who received antiretroviral therapy. The source is an adult man with HIV who was CMV-seropositive.

The genes are TRBV7-9 and TRBJ1-4, with D possibly TRBD1 on 5 matching bases. The germline V and J ends were trimmed by 5 bases and 7 bases, with 17 bases remaining between them. Germline-derived CDR1 and CDR2 are SEHNR and FQNEAQ (reference sequence). The CDR3 length is 15 residues. The CDR3: CASSALLGPFEKLFF. In nucleotides, the CDR3 is TGTGCCAGCAGCGCGCTTTTGGGGCCGTTTGAAAAACTGTTTTTT.

V gene TRBV28 combines with J gene TRBJ2-3, with 15 bases lining up with TRBD2. This CDR3 has 16 residues. Germline loops: CDR1 MDHEN, CDR2 SYDVKM. With V trimmed by 8 bases and J by 2 bases, 5 bases remained unmatched. CDR3 in amino acids: CASGLAGGRVTDTQYF. The CDR3 nucleotides are TGTGCCAGCGGACTAGCGGGGGGGCGCGTCACAGATACGCAGTATTTT.

The rearrangement links TRBV30 to TRBJ2-6, with D possibly matching TRBD2 (6 bases). V dropped 0 bases and J dropped 4 bases, with 10 bases sitting between them. The CDR3 has 15 amino acids. Germline V gene data show CDR1 as GTSNPN and CDR2 as SVGIG (reference sequence). CDR3 sequence: CAWSVWEAGANVLTF. CDR3 nucleotide sequence: TGTGCCTGGAGTGTCTGGGAGGCCGGGGCCAACGTCCTGACTTTC.

The chain combines TRBV5-1 with TRBJ1-6; TRBD1 might be the D (5 bases). The V gene lost 1 base and the J gene lost 7 bases, with 15 bases spanning the gap. The CDR3 covers 16 residues. Looked up from germline, CDR1 is SGHRS and CDR2 is YFSETQ. This chain's CDR3 is CASSLMNQGGNSPLHF. The CDR3 nucleotides are TGCGCCAGCAGCTTGATGAATCAGGGTGGCAATTCACCCCTCCACTTT.

In DNA, the CDR3 is TGTGCCAGCAGTTCCCTGGGTGGGGGCACTGAAGCTTTCTTT. The encoded protein is CASSSLGGGTEAFF. The V gene is TRBV28, the J gene TRBJ1-1; possible D gene TRBD1, 5 bases. Germline loops: CDR1 MDHEN, CDR2 SYDVKM. Trimming left V 4 bases short and J 4 bases short, with 13 bases between. There are 14 residues in the CDR3.

V and J are TRBV2 and TRBJ2-1; no reliable D call. CDR3 length equals 14 residues. Germline V gene lookup returns CDR1 SNHLY and CDR2 FYNNEI. V was trimmed by 2 bases and J by 6 bases, leaving 11 bases between them. This CDR3 is CASSESREGNEQFF. The CDR3 DNA is TGTGCCAGCAGTGAAAGTCGTGAAGGCAATGAGCAGTTCTTC.

The genes are TRBV18 and TRBJ2-2; 10 bases agree with TRBD1. Per germline, CDR1 KGHSH and CDR2 LQKENI. With V trimmed by 4 bases and J by 4 bases, 3 bases remained unmatched. The CDR3 contains 15 residues. The CDR3 is CASSQDRGATGELFF. The CDR3 region has the DNA TGTGCCAGCTCACAGGACAGGGGGGCCACCGGGGAGCTGTTTTTT.

The V and J genes are TRBV6-5 and TRBJ1-2, with TRBD1 identical over 9 bases. This CDR3 has 14 amino acids. Germline trimming cut 4 bases from V and 7 bases from J; bases unmatched to any gene: 7. Germline V gene sequence: CDR1 MNHEY, CDR2 SVGAGI. CDR3 amino acids: CASSFLDRGAGYTF. The CDR3 nucleotides read TGTGCCAGCAGTTTTCTGGACAGGGGAGCTGGCTACACCTTC.